The entry that follows covers one TCR beta chain sequence. Germline CDR1 and CDR2: PRHDT and FYEKMQ (reference sequence). Between the trimmed V and J ends, which lost 1 base and 8 bases, there was a span of 12 bases. The CDR3 is 14 amino acids. This specimen belongs to a study of patients and donors after allogeneic stem cell transplantation. TCRdb reprocessed the RT-PCR reads via MiXCR and lists one record per CDR3 protein. The sample has 150,000 to 250,000 distinct CDR3 sequences; less than 45% are singletons. The source of this sequence is a human donor who was either an allogeneic HSCT recipient or a stem cell or donor lymphocyte infusion donor (not recorded which). It is not recorded whose cells these are; they may come from a transplant donor. Sequenced: blood, either unsorted or a sorted T cell fraction (not recorded which). The chain combines TRBV13 with TRBJ2-1, with D possibly being TRBD1 or TRBD2 (5 bases each). The CDR3 sequence: CASSLVTGRDEQFF. DNA for the CDR3: TGTGCCAGCAGCTTAGTGACGGGGCGGGATGAGCAGTTCTTC.